Listed below are T cell receptor beta chains from one sample, sequenced in a study of beta chain features in type 1 diabetes. Sequenced by immunoSEQ multiplex PCR; TCRdb stores in-frame clones only, minus some. This repertoire shows 350,000 or so clones, around 20% found once; its top ten account for 0.035% to 0.055%. The sequenced sample was naive CD4+ T cells from blood. These receptors were collected from a woman aged 18-30 years in good health. Each CDR3 is given with its conserved first and last residue. D genes are given only for firm matches. Size is stated for part of the rows, as once, few or many counts, or as a class when the clone is expanded.

j_gene: TRBJ2-5; v_gene: TRBV9; d_gene: -; abundance: -; CDR3nt: TGTGCCAGCAGCGTTACGGGTACGGAGACCCAGTACTTC; CDR3aa: CASSVTGTETQYF
j_gene: TRBJ1-1; v_gene: TRBV5-4; d_gene: -; abundance: few; CDR3nt: TGTGCCAGCAGCCCCGGAGGGGAGACTGAAGCTTTCTTT; CDR3aa: CASSPGGETEAFF
j_gene: TRBJ2-3; v_gene: TRBV30; d_gene: -; abundance: -; CDR3nt: TGTGCCTGGAGTGTACAGATATCAACAGATACGCAGTATTTT; CDR3aa: CAWSVQISTDTQYF
j_gene: TRBJ1-1; v_gene: TRBV5-1; d_gene: TRBD1; abundance: few; CDR3nt: TGCGCCAGCACCGGACAGGCCGAAGCTTTCTTT; CDR3aa: CASTGQAEAFF
j_gene: TRBJ2-3; v_gene: TRBV5-1; d_gene: TRBD1; abundance: -; CDR3nt: TGCGCCAGCAGCTTGACAGGGGGCTTGGATACGCAGTATTTT; CDR3aa: CASSLTGGLDTQYF
j_gene: TRBJ2-6; v_gene: TRBV5-1; d_gene: -; abundance: few; CDR3nt: TGCGCCAGCAGGGAAGACAGGAACTCTGGGGCCAACGTCCTGACTTTC; CDR3aa: CASREDRNSGANVLTF
j_gene: TRBJ2-1; v_gene: TRBV7-9; d_gene: TRBD2; abundance: -; CDR3nt: TGTGCCAGCAGCCCCCCGGGACTAGCGGGATACAATGAGCAGTTCTTC; CDR3aa: CASSPPGLAGYNEQFF
j_gene: TRBJ2-7; v_gene: TRBV19; d_gene: -; abundance: few; CDR3nt: TGTGCCAGTAGTTCCGTCTTGGCGGGGTCCTACGAGCAGTACTTC; CDR3aa: CASSSVLAGSYEQYF
j_gene: TRBJ2-3; v_gene: TRBV29-1; d_gene: TRBD2; abundance: -; CDR3nt: TGCAGCGTGAATAGCGGGGGCGGCACAGATACGCAGTATTTT; CDR3aa: CSVNSGGGTDTQYF
j_gene: TRBJ2-7; v_gene: TRBV2; d_gene: -; abundance: few; CDR3nt: TGTGCCAGCAGTGATAAAACAGGGGGGGTCGAGCAGTACTTC; CDR3aa: CASSDKTGGVEQYF
j_gene: TRBJ1-2; v_gene: TRBV5-1; d_gene: TRBD1; abundance: -; CDR3nt: TGCGCCAGCAGCACCTCCGGGACAGAGTATGGCTACACCTTC; CDR3aa: CASSTSGTEYGYTF
j_gene: TRBJ2-7; v_gene: TRBV2; d_gene: -; abundance: -; CDR3nt: TGTGCCAGCAGTGAAGAGGTCTGGAGCGAGCAGTACTTC; CDR3aa: CASSEEVWSEQYF
j_gene: TRBJ2-3; v_gene: TRBV7-2; d_gene: -; abundance: few; CDR3nt: TGTGCCAGCAGCTTATTCGGGGGAGCGGAAGATACGCAGTATTTT; CDR3aa: CASSLFGGAEDTQYF
j_gene: TRBJ2-2; v_gene: TRBV30; d_gene: -; abundance: few; CDR3nt: TGTGCCTGGATACCGGGCCCGGGGAGGACCGGGGAGCTGTTTTTT; CDR3aa: CAWIPGPGRTGELFF
j_gene: TRBJ1-4; v_gene: TRBV30; d_gene: -; abundance: -; CDR3nt: TGTGCCTGGAGTGGGTCCGGAGGCGATGAAAAACTGTTTTTT; CDR3aa: CAWSGSGGDEKLFF
j_gene: TRBJ2-7; v_gene: TRBV11-3; d_gene: -; abundance: once; CDR3nt: TGTGCCAGCAGCTTGAGCAGGGGAGTTTTAGAGCAGTACTTC; CDR3aa: CASSLSRGVLEQYF
j_gene: TRBJ2-7; v_gene: TRBV27; d_gene: TRBD1; abundance: -; CDR3nt: TGTGCCAGCAGTTTAATCCCATCCCGGACAGGGAGCTACGAGCAGTACTTC; CDR3aa: CASSLIPSRTGSYEQYF
j_gene: TRBJ2-7; v_gene: TRBV10-3; d_gene: -; abundance: few; CDR3nt: TGTGCCATCAGTGAGTCGCCCCGGGATGAGCAGTACTTC; CDR3aa: CAISESPRDEQYF
j_gene: TRBJ1-6; v_gene: TRBV5-6; d_gene: -; abundance: -; CDR3nt: TGTGCCAGCAGCTTATCTACCACCCTCCACTTT; CDR3aa: CASSLSTTLHF